Listed here are 11 T cell receptor beta chains from one sample, sequenced in a study of T cell changes during pregnancy in multiple sclerosis. Measured with immunoSEQ multiplex PCR; TCRdb has only the in-frame clones, and not every one. The table includes tens of thousands of clones, around nine tenths detected once. The specimen was CD4+ T cells from peripheral blood mononuclear cells, collected in the second trimester of pregnancy. The receptors were sampled from a female donor in good health, enrolled as a control in a pregnancy study.

The chain is built from TRBV15 and TRBJ2-1, with 7 positions matching TRBD2. Germline V gives CDR1 LNHNV, CDR2 YYDKDF (reference sequence). The V gene end was trimmed by 1 base and the J gene end by 0 bases; junction bases not matched to a gene: 6. CDR3 length: 17 amino acids. In DNA form, the CDR3 reads TGTGCCACCAGCAGAGGAGGCGGGGGTGGCTCCTACAATGAGCAGTTCTTC. Translating gives CATSRGGGGGSYNEQFF.

J is TRBJ2-1 and V is TRBV21-1; the table's TRBD1 call for D was not verified on the DNA. TRBV21-1 is designated a pseudogene. The CDR3 sequence is 18 residues long. CDR3 coding DNA: TGTGCCAGCAGCAACGCTTACACGGGGACAGGGGGCTTTAATGAGCAGTTCTTC. It yields the protein CASSNAYTGTGGFNEQFF.

The V gene is TRBV7-9, the J gene TRBJ1-4; D unresolved. The CDR3 has 15 residues. Germline values: CDR1 SEHNR, CDR2 FQNEAQ (reference sequence). V gave up 5 bases and J gave up 1 base, with 11 bases separating them. The CDR3, as DNA: TGTGCCAGCAGCCCCAATGCTATAACTAATGAAAAACTGTTTTTT. It encodes CASSPNAITNEKLFF.

The chain combines TRBV28 with TRBJ1-5, with 9 bases matching TRBD1. The germline V gene has CDR1 MDHEN and CDR2 SYDVKM. V was pared by 8 bases and J by 4 bases, with 6 bases of the junction left unmatched. The CDR3 loop spans 14 amino acids. Here the CDR3 DNA reads TGTGCCAGCCGGAGGACAGGGGAGAATCAGCCCCAGCATTTT. Translating it yields CASRRTGENQPQHF.

The chain carries TRBV4-1 and TRBJ2-5, with TRBD2 matching 11 bases. The J segment lost 2 bases and the V segment lost 4 bases, leaving 15 bases of the junction unmatched. CDR3 size: 19 residues. Per the germline V gene, CDR1 is MGHRA and CDR2 is YSYEKL. DNA for the CDR3: TGCGCCAGCAGCCCCCTAACCTGGCCACTAGCGGGGGATCAAGAGACCCAGTACTTC. The encoded protein is CASSPLTWPLAGDQETQYF.

V usage is TRBV5-4 and J usage is TRBJ1-1, with TRBD1 as a possible D gene (5 bases). Deletions cut 0 bases from V and 3 bases from J, with 18 bases between. The germline gives CDR1 SGHNT, CDR2 YYREEE (reference sequence). The CDR3 totals 17 residues. CDR3 in DNA: TGTGCCAGCAGCTTGGATTTCACTCGTGGAGGGGACACTGAAGCTTTCTTT. Translation gives CASSLDFTRGGDTEAFF. Complete variable domain (other parts from reference TRBV5-4 and TRBJ1-1): ETGVTQSPTHLIKTRGQQVTLRCSSQSGHNTVSWYQQALGQGPQFIFQYYREEENGRGNFPPRFSGLQFPNYSSELNVNALELDDSALYLCASSLDFTRGGDTEAFFGQGTRLTVV.

This clone occurred once. CDR3 coding DNA: TGTGCCAGCAGACGGGCCCCTGGACAGGATAGCTCCTACGAGCAGTACTTC. It is translated as CASRRAPGQDSSYEQYF. The chain recombines TRBV5-6 with TRBJ2-7, with TRBD1 identical over 7 bases. CDR1 SGHDT and CDR2 YYEEEE come from the germline V gene. The J segment lost 0 bases and the V segment lost 5 bases, leaving 14 bases of the junction unmatched. The CDR3 contains 17 residues.

This chain joins TRBV28 and TRBJ1-4; a possible D gene is TRBD1 (6 bases). Trimming pared 2 bases from V and 5 bases from J, leaving 18 bases between. The CDR3 covers 17 residues. Germline CDR1 is MDHEN and CDR2 is SYDVKM. CDR3 protein: CASSLERGTYRNEKLFF. As DNA, the CDR3 is TGTGCCAGCAGTTTAGAACGAGGGACATACAGAAATGAAAAACTGTTTTTT.

J is TRBJ1-4 and V is TRBV10-3, with 7 bases fitting TRBD1. The CDR3 extends over 13 amino acids. The V gene end was trimmed by 8 bases and the J gene end by 7 bases; junction bases not matched to a gene: 7. The germline gives CDR1 ENHRY, CDR2 SYGVKD. Here the CDR3 reads CAISLNRGEKLFF. CDR3 DNA: TGTGCCATCTCCCTCAACAGGGGTGAAAAACTGTTTTTT.

CDR3: CASSLSAPGEKLFF. The CDR3 DNA is TGTGCCAGCAGTTTAAGCGCCCCGGGTGAAAAACTGTTTTTT. J is TRBJ1-4 and V is TRBV28; D gene uncertain. CDR1 and CDR2 from the germline V gene are MDHEN and SYDVKM. This CDR3 has 14 residues. V was shortened by 2 bases and J by 7 bases, with 11 bases between the two germline ends.

The J gene is TRBJ2-7, the V gene TRBV28, with a weak D call TRBD2 (5 bases). The CDR3 is 13 amino acids. V was shortened by 3 bases and J by 8 bases, with 14 bases between the two germline ends. Germline V gene sequence: CDR1 MDHEN, CDR2 SYDVKM. The CDR3 sequence is CASSLEAPPKQYF. The DNA of the CDR3 is TGTGCCAGCAGTTTGGAGGCACCTCCTAAGCAGTACTTC.